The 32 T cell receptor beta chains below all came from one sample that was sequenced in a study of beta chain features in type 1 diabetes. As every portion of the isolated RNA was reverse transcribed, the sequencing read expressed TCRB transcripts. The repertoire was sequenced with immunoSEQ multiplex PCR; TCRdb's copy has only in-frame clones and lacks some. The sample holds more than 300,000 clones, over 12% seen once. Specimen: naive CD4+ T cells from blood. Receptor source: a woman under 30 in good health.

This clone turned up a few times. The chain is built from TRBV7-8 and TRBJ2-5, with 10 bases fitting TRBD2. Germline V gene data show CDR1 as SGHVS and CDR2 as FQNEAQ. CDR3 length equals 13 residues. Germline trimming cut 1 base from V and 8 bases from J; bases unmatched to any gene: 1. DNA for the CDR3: TGTGCCAGCAGCTTAGGGACTAGCGGAACCCAGTACTTC. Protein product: CASSLGTSGTQYF. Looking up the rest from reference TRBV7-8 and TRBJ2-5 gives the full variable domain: GAGVSQSPRYKVAKRGQDVALRCDPISGHVSLFWYQQALGQGPEFLTYFQNEAQLDKSGLPSDRFFAERPEGSVSTLKIQRTQQEDSAVYLCASSLGTSGTQYFGPGTRLLVL.

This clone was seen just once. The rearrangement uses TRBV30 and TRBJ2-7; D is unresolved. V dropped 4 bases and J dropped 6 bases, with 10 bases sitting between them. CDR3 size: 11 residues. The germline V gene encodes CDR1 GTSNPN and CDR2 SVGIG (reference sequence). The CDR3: CAWKSRGEQYF. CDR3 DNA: TGTGCCTGGAAATCGAGAGGCGAGCAGTACTTC. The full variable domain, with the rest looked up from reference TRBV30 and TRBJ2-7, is SQTIHQWPATLVQPVGSPLSLECTVEGTSNPNLYWYRQAAGRGLQLLFYSVGIGQISSEVPQNLSASRPQDRQFILSSKKLLLSDSGFYLCAWKSRGEQYFGPGTRLTVT.

The CDR3 here is CAWTPGGSVNQPQHF. In DNA form, the CDR3 reads TGTGCCTGGACCCCAGGGGGGTCCGTCAATCAGCCCCAGCATTTT. V is TRBV30 and J is TRBJ1-5; 7 bases agree with TRBD1. The CDR3 has 15 residues. After removal of 4 bases from V and 3 bases from J, the junction contained 9 bases not matched to a gene. CDR1 is GTSNPN, CDR2 SVGIG, per germline (reference sequence). Full variable domain (remainder filled in from reference TRBV30 and TRBJ1-5): SQTIHQWPATLVQPVGSPLSLECTVEGTSNPNLYWYRQAAGRGLQLLFYSVGIGQISSEVPQNLSASRPQDRQFILSSKKLLLSDSGFYLCAWTPGGSVNQPQHFGDGTRLSIL.

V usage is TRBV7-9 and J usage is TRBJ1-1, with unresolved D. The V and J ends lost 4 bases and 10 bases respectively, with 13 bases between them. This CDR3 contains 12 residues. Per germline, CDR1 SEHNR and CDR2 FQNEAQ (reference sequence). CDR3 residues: CASSSTASGAFF. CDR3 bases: TGTGCCAGCAGCTCGACGGCTTCGGGAGCTTTCTTT.

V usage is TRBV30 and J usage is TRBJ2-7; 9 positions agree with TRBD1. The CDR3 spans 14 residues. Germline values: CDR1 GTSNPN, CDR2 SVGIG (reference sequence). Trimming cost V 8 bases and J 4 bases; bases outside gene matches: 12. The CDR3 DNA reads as TGTGCCGCCCAGCAGGGGACAGGGACGTACGAGCAGTACTTC. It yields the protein CAAQQGTGTYEQYF.

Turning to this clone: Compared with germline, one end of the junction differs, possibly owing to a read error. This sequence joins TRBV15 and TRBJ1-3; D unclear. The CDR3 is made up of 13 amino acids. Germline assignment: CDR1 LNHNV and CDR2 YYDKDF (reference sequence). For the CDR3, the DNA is TGTGCCACCGGCAGTAACTCTGGAAACACCATATATTTT. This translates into CATGSNSGNTIYF.

CDR3 nucleotide sequence: TGTGCCAGCACTGTGGGGGCGCGAGAGACCCAGTACTTC. It codes for CASTVGARETQYF. The chain recombines TRBV5-6 with TRBJ2-5; D is perhaps TRBD1 (6 bases). This CDR3 spans 13 amino acids. Germline V gives CDR1 SGHDT, CDR2 YYEEEE. The germline V and J ends were trimmed by 6 bases and 4 bases, with 13 bases remaining between them.

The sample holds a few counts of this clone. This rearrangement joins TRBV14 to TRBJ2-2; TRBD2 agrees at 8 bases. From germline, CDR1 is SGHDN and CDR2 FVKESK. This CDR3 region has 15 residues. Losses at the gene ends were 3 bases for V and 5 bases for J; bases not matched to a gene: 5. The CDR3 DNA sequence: TGTGCCAGCAGCCATGTCGGCGGGAGGACCGGGGAGCTGTTTTTT. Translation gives CASSHVGGRTGELFF.

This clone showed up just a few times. CDR3 sequence (DNA): TGCGCCAGCAGTCCCCTACAGAGAAGCAATCAGCCCCAGCATTTT. Encoded protein: CASSPLQRSNQPQHF. The rearrangement uses TRBV23-1 and TRBJ1-5; D remains unclear. TRBV23-1 carries the ORF label, with uncertain function. The CDR3 spans 15 residues. V was clipped by 4 bases and J by 1 base, with 11 bases between them.

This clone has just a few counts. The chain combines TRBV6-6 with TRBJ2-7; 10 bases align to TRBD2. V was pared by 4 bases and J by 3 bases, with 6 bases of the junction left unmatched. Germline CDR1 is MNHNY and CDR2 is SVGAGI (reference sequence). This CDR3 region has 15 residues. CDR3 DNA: TGTGCCAGCAGTTCGGGCCTAGCGGGAGACTACGAGCAGTACTTC. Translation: CASSSGLAGDYEQYF.

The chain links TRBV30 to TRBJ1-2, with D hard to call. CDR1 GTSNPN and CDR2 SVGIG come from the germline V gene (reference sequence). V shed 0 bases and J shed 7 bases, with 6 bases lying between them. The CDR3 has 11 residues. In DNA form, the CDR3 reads TGTGCCTGGAGTGTAGGAGCTGGCTACACCTTC. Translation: CAWSVGAGYTF. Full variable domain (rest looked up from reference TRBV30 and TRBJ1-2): SQTIHQWPATLVQPVGSPLSLECTVEGTSNPNLYWYRQAAGRGLQLLFYSVGIGQISSEVPQNLSASRPQDRQFILSSKKLLLSDSGFYLCAWSVGAGYTFGSGTRLTVV.

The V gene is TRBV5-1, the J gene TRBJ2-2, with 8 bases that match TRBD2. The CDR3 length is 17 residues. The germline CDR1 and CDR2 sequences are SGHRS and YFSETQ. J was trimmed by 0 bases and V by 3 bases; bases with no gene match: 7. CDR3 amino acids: CASSSFSGTSNTGELFF. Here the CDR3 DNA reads TGCGCCAGCAGCTCGTTTAGCGGGACCTCGAACACCGGGGAGCTGTTTTTT. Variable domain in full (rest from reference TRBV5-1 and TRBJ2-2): KAGVTQTPRYLIKTRGQQVTLSCSPISGHRSVSWYQQTPGQGLQFLFEYFSETQRNKGNFPGRFSGRQFSNSRSEMNVSTLELGDSALYLCASSSFSGTSNTGELFFGEGSRLTVL.

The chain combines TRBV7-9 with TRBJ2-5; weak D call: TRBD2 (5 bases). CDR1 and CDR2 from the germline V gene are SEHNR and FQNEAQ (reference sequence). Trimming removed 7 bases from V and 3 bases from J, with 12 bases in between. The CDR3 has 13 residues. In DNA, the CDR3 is TGTGCCAGCAACACGGGGAGTAAAGAGACCCAGTACTTC. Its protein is CASNTGSKETQYF.

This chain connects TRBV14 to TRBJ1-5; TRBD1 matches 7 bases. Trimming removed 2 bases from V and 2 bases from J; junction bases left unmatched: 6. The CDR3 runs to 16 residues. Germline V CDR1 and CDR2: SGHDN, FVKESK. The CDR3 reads CASSQRAGTGNQPQHF. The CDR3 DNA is TGTGCCAGCAGCCAACGAGCCGGGACAGGCAATCAGCCCCAGCATTTT.

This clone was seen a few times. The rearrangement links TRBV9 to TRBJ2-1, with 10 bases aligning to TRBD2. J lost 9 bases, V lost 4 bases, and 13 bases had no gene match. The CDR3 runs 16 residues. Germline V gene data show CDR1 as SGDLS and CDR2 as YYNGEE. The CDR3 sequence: CASSLRASGSYGEQFF. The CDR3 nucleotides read TGTGCCAGCAGCCTCCGGGCTAGCGGGAGCTACGGTGAGCAGTTCTTC.

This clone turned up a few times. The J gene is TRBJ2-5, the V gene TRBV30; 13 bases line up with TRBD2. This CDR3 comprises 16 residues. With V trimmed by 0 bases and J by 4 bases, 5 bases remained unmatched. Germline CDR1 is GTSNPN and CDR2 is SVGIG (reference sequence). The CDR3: CAWSVRGLAGIETQYF. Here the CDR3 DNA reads TGTGCCTGGAGTGTACGGGGACTAGCGGGAATAGAGACCCAGTACTTC.

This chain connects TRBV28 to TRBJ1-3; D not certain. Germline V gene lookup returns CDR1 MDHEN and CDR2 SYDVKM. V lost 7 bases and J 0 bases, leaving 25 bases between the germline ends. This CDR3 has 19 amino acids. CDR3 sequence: CASTLDSMGRPHSGNTIYF. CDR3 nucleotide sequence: TGTGCCAGCACTTTGGATTCAATGGGGAGGCCACACTCTGGAAACACCATATATTTT.

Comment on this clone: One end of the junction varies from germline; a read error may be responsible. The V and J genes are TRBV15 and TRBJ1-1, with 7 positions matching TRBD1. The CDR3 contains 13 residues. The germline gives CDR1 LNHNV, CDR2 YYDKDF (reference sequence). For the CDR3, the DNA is TGTGCCACCAGCCGAGACAGGGCGACTGAAGCTTTCTTT. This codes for CATSRDRATEAFF.

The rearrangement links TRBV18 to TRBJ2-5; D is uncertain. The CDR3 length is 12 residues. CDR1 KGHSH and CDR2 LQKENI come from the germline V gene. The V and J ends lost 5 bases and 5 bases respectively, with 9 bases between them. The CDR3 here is CASSLSLETQYF. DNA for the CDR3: TGTGCCAGCTCATTATCCTTGGAGACCCAGTACTTC. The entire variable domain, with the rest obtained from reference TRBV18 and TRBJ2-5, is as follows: NAGVMQNPRHLVRRRGQEARLRCSPMKGHSHVYWYRQLPEEGLKFMVYLQKENIIDESGMPKERFSAEFPKEGPSILRIQQVVRGDSAAYFCASSLSLETQYFGPGTRLLVL.

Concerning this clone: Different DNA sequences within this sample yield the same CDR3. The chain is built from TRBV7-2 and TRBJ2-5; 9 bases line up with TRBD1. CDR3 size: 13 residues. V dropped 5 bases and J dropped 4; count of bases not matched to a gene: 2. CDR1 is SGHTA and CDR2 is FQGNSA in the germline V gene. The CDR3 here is CASSLGQGETQYF. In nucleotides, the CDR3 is TGTGCCAGCAGCCTGGGACAGGGAGAGACCCAGTACTTC.

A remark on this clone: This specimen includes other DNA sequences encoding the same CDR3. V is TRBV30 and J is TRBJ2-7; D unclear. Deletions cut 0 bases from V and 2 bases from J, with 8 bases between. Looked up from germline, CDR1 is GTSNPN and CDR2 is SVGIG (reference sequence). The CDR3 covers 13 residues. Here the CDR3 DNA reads TGTGCCTGGAGTGTAACGGGTGCCTACGAGCAGTACTTC. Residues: CAWSVTGAYEQYF.

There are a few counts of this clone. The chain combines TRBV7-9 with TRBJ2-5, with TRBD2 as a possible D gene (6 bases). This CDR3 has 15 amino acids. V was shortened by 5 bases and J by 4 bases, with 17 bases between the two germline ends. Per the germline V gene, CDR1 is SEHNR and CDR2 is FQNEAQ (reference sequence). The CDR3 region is CASSPPGGERETQYF. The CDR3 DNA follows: TGTGCCAGCAGCCCTCCCGGAGGGGAACGAGAGACCCAGTACTTC. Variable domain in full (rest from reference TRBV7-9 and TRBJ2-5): DTGVSQNPRHKITKRGQNVTFRCDPISEHNRLYWYRQTLGQGPEFLTYFQNEAQLEKSRLLSDRFSAERPKGSFSTLEIQRTEQGDSAMYLCASSPPGGERETQYFGPGTRLLVL.

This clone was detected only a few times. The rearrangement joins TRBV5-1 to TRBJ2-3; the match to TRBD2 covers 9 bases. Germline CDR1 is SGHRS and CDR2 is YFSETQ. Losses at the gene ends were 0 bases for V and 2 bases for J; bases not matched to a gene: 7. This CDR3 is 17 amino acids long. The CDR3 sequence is CASSLVASGTTTDTQYF. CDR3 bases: TGCGCCAGCAGCTTGGTCGCTAGCGGGACGACCACAGATACGCAGTATTTT.

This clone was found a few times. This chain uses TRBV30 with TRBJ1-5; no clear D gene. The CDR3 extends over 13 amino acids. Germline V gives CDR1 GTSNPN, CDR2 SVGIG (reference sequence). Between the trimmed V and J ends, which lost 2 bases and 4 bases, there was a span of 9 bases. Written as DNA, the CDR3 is TGTGCCTGGAGTCTGGGCCGGAATCAGCCCCAGCATTTT. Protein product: CAWSLGRNQPQHF.

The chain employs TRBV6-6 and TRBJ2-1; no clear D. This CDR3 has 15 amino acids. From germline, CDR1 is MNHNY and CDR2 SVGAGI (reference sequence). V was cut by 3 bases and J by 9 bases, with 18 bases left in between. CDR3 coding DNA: TGTGCCAGCAGTTATGTAGATTTTGTCTCGGGTGAGCAGTTCTTC. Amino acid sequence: CASSYVDFVSGEQFF.

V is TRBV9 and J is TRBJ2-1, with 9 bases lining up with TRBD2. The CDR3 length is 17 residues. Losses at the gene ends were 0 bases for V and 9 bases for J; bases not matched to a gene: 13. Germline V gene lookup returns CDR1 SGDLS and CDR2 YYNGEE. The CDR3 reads CASSVVVGGGRAFEQFF. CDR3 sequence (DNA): TGTGCCAGCAGCGTAGTAGTGGGGGGCGGGAGGGCCTTTGAGCAGTTCTTC.

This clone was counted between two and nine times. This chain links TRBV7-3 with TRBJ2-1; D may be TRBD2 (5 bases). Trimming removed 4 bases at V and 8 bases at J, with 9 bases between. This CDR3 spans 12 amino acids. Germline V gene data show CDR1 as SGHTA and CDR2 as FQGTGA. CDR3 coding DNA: TGTGCCAGCAGCTCCCCGGGGTATGAGCAGTTCTTC. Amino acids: CASSSPGYEQFF. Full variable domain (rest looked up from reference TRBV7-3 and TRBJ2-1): GAGVSQTPSNKVTEKGKYVELRCDPISGHTALYWYRQSLGQGPEFLIYFQGTGAADDSGLPNDRFFAVRPEGSVSTLKIQRTERGDSAVYLCASSSPGYEQFFGPGTRLTVL.

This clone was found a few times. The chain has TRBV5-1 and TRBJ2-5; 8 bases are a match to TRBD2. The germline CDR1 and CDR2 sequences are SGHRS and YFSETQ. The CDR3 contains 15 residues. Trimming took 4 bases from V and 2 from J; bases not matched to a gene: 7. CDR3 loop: CASSPPGTSQETQYF. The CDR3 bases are TGCGCCAGCAGCCCCCCCGGGACTAGTCAAGAGACCCAGTACTTC.

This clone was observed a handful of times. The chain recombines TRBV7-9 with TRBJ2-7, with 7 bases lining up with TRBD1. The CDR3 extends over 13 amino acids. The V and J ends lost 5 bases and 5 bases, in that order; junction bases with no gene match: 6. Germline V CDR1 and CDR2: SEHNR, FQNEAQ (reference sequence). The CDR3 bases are TGTGCCAGCAGCCTGACAGGGTCCCACGAGCAGTACTTC. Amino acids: CASSLTGSHEQYF.

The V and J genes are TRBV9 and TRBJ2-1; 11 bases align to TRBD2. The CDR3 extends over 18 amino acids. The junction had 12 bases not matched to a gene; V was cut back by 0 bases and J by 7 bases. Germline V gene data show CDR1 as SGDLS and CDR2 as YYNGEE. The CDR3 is CASSVVSRLAGTGNEQFF. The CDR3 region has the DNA TGTGCCAGCAGCGTAGTCTCGAGACTAGCGGGAACGGGTAATGAGCAGTTCTTC.

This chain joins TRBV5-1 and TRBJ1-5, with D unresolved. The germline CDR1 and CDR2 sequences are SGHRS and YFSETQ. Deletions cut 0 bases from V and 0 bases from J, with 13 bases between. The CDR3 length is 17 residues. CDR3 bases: TGCGCCAGCAGCTTGGTTGGGAGCCCGAATAGCAATCAGCCCCAGCATTTT. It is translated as CASSLVGSPNSNQPQHF.

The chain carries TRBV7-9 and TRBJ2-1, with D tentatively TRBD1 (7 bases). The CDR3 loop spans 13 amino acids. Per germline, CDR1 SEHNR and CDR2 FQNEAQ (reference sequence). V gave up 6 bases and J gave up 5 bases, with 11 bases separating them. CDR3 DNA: TGTGCCAGCAGGGACAGGACTAACAATGAGCAGTTCTTC. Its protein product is CASRDRTNNEQFF.